This T cell receptor (beta chain) was identified during a study of blood T cell repertoires in COVID-19. This CDR3 contains 14 residues. Germline loops: CDR1 LNHDA, CDR2 SQIVND (reference sequence). Trimming took 5 bases from V and 4 from J; bases not matched to a gene: 6. Symptom resolution, clearance, or two negative PCRs marked donors in Cohort 3 as recovered. Profiled with immunoSEQ multiplex PCR; TCRdb holds only in-frame clones, not every one. Of over 150,000 clones listed, around four fifths are singletons. Sequencing input: PBMCs or T cells enriched from blood (not recorded which). The J gene is TRBJ1-2, the V gene TRBV19; TRBD1 matches 8 bases. This sequence was found in a man in his fifties who had recovered from COVID-19. The CDR3 DNA sequence: TGTGCCAGTAGTCGACAGGGGAGCTCCTATGGCTACACCTTC. Amino acid sequence: CASSRQGSSYGYTF.